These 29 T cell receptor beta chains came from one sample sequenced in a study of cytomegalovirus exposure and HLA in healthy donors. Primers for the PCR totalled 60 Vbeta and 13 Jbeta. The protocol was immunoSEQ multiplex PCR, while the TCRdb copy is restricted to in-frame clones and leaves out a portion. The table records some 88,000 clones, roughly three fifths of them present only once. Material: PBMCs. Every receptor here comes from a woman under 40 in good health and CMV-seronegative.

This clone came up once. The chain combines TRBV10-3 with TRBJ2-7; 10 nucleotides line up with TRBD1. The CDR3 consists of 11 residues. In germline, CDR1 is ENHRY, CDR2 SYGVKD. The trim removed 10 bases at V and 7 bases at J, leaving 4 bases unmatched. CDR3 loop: CATGTGVEQYF. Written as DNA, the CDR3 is TGTGCCACCGGGACAGGGGTTGAGCAGTACTTC.

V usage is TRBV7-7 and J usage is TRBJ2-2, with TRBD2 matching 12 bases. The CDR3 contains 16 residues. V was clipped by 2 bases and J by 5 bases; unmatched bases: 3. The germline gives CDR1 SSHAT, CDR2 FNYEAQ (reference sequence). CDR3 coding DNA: TGTGCCAGCAGCTTATCAGGACTAGCGGGGACCGGGGAGCTGTTTTTT. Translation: CASSLSGLAGTGELFF. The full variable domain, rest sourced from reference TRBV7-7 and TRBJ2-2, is GAGVSQSPRYKVTKRGQDVTLRCDPISSHATLYWYQQALGQGPEFLTYFNYEAQPDKSGLPSDRFSAERPEGSISTLTIQRTEQRDSAMYRCASSLSGLAGTGELFFGEGSRLTVL.

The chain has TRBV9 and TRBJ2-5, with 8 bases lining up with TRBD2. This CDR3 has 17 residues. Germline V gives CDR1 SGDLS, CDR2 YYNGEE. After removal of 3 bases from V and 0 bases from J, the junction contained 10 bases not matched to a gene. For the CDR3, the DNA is TGTGCCAGCAGCGGGGGGGTAGCGGGGACCCACCAAGAGACCCAGTACTTC. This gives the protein CASSGGVAGTHQETQYF.

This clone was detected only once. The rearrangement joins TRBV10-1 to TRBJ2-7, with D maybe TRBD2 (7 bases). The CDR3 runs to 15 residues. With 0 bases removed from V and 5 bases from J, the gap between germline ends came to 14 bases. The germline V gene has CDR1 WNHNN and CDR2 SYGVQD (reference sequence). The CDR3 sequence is CASSESAGDINEQYF. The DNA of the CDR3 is TGCGCCAGCAGTGAGTCGGCGGGGGACATTAACGAGCAGTACTTC.

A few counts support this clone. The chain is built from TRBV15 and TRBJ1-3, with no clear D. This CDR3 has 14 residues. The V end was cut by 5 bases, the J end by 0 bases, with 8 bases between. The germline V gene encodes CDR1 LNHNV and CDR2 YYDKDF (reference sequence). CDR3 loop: CATSPRSSGNTIYF. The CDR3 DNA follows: TGTGCCACCAGCCCTAGGAGCTCTGGAAACACCATATATTTT.

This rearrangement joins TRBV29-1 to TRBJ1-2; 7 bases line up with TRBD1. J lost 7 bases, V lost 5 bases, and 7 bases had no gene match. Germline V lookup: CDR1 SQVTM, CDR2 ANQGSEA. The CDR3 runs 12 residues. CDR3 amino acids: CSVLTGASGYTF. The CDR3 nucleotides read TGCAGCGTTCTTACAGGGGCTAGTGGCTACACCTTC.

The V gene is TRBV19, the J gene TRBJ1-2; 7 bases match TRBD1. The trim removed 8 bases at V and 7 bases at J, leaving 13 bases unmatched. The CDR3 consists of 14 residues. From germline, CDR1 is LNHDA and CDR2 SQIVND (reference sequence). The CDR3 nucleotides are TGTGCCAGTGGGGGTAACAGGGGCGCCCGTGGCTACACCTTC. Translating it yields CASGGNRGARGYTF.

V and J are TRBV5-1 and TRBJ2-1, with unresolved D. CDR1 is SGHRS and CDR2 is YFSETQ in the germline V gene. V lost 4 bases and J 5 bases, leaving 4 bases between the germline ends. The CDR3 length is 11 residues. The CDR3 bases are TGCGCCAGCAGCACAGACAATGAGCAGTTCTTC. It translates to CASSTDNEQFF.

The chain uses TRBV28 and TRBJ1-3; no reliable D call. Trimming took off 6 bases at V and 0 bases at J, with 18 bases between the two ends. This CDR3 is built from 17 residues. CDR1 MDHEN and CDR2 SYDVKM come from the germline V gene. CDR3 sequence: CASRDSVYSASGNTIYF. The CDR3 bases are TGTGCCAGCAGGGATTCCGTCTATAGCGCCTCTGGAAACACCATATATTTT.

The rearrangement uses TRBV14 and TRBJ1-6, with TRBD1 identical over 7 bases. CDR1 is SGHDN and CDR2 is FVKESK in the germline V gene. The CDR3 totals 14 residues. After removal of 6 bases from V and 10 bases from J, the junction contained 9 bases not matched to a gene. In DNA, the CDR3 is TGTGCCAGCAGACGTACAGGGGTAGGCTCACCCCTCCACTTT. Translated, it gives CASRRTGVGSPLHF.

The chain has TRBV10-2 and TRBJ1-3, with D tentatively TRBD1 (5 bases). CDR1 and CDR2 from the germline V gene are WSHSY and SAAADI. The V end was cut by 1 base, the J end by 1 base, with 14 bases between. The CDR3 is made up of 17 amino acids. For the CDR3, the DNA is TGCGCCAGCAGTGAGTTATCCACCGGGACTTCTGGAAACACCATATATTTT. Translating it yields CASSELSTGTSGNTIYF.

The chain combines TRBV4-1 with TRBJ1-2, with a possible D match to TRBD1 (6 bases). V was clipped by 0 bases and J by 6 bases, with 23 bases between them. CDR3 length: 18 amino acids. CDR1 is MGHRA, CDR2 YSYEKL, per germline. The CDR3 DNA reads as TGCGCCAGCAGCCAAGATGGACACCCTGGACAGTGGAAGGATGGCTACACCTTC. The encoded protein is CASSQDGHPGQWKDGYTF.

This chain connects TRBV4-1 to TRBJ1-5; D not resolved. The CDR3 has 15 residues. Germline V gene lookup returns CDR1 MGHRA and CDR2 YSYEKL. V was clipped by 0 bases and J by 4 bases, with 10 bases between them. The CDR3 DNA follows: TGCGCCAGCAGCCAAGATATTTCACTGAATCAGCCCCAGCATTTT. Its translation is CASSQDISLNQPQHF.

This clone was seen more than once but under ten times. Written as DNA, the CDR3 is TGCGCCAGCAGTGAGCCCGGGATAAAAGCTTTCTTT. The encoded protein is CASSEPGIKAFF. The chain carries TRBV10-1 and TRBJ1-1, with D hard to call. CDR3 length equals 12 residues. V was cut by 2 bases and J by 9 bases, with 10 bases left in between. Germline V CDR1 and CDR2: WNHNN, SYGVQD (reference sequence).

The CDR3 region has the DNA TGTGCCAGCAGCGGGGGACAGGGGTGGGAGACCCAGTACTTC. It translates to CASSGGQGWETQYF. The genes are TRBV5-4 and TRBJ2-5; the match to TRBD1 covers 10 bases. CDR1 and CDR2 from the germline V gene are SGHNT and YYREEE (reference sequence). The CDR3 spans 14 residues. The V gene end was trimmed by 4 bases and the J gene end by 5 bases; junction bases not matched to a gene: 5.

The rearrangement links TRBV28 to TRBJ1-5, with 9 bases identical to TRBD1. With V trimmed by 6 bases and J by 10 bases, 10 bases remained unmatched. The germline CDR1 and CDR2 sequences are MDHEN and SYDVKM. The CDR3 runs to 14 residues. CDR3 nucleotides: TGTGCCAGCAGCCTGGGACAGGGAGTACGACCCCAGCATTTT. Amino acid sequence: CASSLGQGVRPQHF.

Here the CDR3 DNA reads TGCGCCAGCAGCTCTACCGGGGGTGCTGAAGCTTTCTTT. This translates into CASSSTGGAEAFF. The J gene is TRBJ1-1, the V gene TRBV5-1; a possible D gene is TRBD1 (5 bases). The CDR3 length is 13 residues. Germline V gene data show CDR1 as SGHRS and CDR2 as YFSETQ. V gave up 3 bases and J gave up 6 bases, with 12 bases separating them.

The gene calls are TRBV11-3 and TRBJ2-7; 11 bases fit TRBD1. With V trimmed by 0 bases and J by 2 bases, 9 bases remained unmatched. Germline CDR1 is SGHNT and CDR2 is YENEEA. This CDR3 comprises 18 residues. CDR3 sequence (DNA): TGTGCCAGCAGCTTAGAAACCGTACCGGGACAGGGGGCCTACGAGCAGTACTTC. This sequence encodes CASSLETVPGQGAYEQYF.

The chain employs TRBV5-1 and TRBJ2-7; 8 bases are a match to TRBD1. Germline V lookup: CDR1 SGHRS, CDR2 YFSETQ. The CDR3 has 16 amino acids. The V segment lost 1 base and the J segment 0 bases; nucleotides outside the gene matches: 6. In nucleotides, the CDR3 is TGCGCCAGCAGCTTGTGGGACAGGAGGAGCTCCTACGAGCAGTACTTC. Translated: CASSLWDRRSSYEQYF.

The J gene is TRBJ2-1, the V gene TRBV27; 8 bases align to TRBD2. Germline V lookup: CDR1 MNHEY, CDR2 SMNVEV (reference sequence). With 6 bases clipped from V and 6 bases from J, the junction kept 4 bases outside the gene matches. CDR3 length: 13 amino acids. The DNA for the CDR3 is TGTGCCAGCAGGTATAGCGGGACCAATGAGCAGTTCTTC. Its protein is CASRYSGTNEQFF.

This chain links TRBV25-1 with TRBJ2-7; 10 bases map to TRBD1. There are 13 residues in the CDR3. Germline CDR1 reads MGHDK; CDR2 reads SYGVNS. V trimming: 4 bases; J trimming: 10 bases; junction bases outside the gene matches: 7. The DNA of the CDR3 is TGTGCCAGCAGTGGGGGGACAGGGGCTGAACAGTACTTC. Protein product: CASSGGTGAEQYF.

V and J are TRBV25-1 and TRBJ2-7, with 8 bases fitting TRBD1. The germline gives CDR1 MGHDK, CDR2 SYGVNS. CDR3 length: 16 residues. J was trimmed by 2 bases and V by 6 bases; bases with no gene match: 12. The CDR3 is CASSPGQGRSTYEQYF. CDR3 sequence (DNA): TGTGCCAGCAGCCCCGGACAGGGCCGATCGACCTACGAGCAGTACTTC.

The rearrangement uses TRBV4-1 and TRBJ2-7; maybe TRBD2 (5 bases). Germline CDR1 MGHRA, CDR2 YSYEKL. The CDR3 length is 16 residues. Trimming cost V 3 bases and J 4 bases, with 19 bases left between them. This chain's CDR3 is CASSHRTRGKKYEQYF. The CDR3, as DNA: TGCGCCAGCAGCCACCGAACCCGGGGAAAGAAGTACGAGCAGTACTTC.

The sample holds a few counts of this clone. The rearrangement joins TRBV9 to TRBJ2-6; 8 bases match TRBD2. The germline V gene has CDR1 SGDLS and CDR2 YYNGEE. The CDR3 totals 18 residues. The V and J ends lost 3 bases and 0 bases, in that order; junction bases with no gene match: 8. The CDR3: CASSATPGGFSGANVLTF. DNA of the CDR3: TGTGCCAGCAGCGCGACCCCGGGGGGGTTCTCTGGGGCCAACGTCCTGACTTTC.

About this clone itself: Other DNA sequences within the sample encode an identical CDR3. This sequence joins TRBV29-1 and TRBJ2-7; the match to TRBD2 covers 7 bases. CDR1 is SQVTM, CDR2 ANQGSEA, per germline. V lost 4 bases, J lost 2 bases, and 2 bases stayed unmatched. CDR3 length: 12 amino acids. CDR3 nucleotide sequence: TGCAGCGTTGCCAGCGGGGCCTACGAGCAGTACTTC. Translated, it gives CSVASGAYEQYF.

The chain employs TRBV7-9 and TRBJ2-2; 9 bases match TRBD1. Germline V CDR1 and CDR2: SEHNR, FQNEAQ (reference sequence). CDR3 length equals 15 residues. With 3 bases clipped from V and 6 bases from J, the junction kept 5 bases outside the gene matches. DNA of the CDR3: TGTGCCAGCAGCTTTGGTGACAGGGGGGCCGGGGAGCTGTTTTTT. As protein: CASSFGDRGAGELFF.

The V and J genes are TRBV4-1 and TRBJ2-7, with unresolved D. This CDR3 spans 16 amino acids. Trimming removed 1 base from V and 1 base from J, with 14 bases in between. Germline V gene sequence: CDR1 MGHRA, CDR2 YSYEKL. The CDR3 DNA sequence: TGCGCCAGCAGCCAAGCAAGCATCGGCAGGTCCTACGAGCAGTACTTC. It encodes CASSQASIGRSYEQYF.

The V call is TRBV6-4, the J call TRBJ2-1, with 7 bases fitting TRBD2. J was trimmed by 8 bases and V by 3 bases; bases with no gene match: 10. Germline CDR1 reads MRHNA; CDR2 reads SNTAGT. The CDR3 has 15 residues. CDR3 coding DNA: TGTGCCAGCAGTGAGTCGGGAGGTGTATCGGATGAGCAGTTCTTC. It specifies CASSESGGVSDEQFF.

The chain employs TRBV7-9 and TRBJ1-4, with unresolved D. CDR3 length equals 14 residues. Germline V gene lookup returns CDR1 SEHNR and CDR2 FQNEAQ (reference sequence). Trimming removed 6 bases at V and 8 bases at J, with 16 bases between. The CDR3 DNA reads TGTGCCAGCAGTCGGTCCTTAGGAGAAGAAAAACTGTTTTTT. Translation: CASSRSLGEEKLFF.